Here is one TCR beta chain with its context. Its antigen is as yet unknown. Random hexamers were used to reverse transcribe the RNA input (roughly 0.5 to 1 ug). MiXCR, applied by TCRdb to the immunoSEQ multiplex PCR reads, yields one record per CDR3 protein. The sample has 250,000 to 300,000 distinct CDR3 sequences, 75% to 90% seen once. This sample is part of a study of CD8 T cells in Susac syndrome. Findings and caveats of the study: The study conceded that relatively few individuals underwent its TCR sequencing and HLA analysis.

CD8+ and CD4+ T cells from blood underwent TCR beta sequencing. Treatment-naive patients with stable or active relapsing-remitting disease were the multiple sclerosis controls. The length of the CDR3 is 15 residues. With 7 bases removed from V and 6 bases from J, the gap between germline ends came to 24 bases. From germline, CDR1 is SQVTM and CDR2 ANQGSEA. The chain links TRBV29-1 to TRBJ1-1; no reliable D call. The clonotype was recovered from a human donor with multiple sclerosis. What was sequenced was CD8+ T cells from PBMCs. The CDR3 region has the DNA TGCAGCGGACTACCCCCGTCTGGCGGTGGGGCTGAAGCTTTCTTT. Its translation: CSGLPPSGGGAEAFF.